This T cell receptor (beta chain) derives from a study of T cell changes during pregnancy in multiple sclerosis. The CDR3 is made up of 18 amino acids. Assay: immunoSEQ multiplex PCR; the TCRdb copy retains only in-frame clones and omits some. Altogether 100,000 or so clones are present, 91% being singletons, with the ten largest covering roughly 3%. This material consisted of peripheral blood, taken in the second trimester of pregnancy. The source of this sequence is a female donor with multiple sclerosis, enrolled in a pregnancy study. The rearrangement joins TRBV21-1 to TRBJ2-7; the D call in the table, TRBD1, was not verified against the DNA. TRBV21-1 is marked as a pseudogene. This CDR3 is CASSKACRAGALAYEQYF. For the CDR3, the DNA is TGTGCCAGCAGCAAAGCTTGTCGGGCTGGGGCGCTTGCTTACGAGCAGTACTTC.